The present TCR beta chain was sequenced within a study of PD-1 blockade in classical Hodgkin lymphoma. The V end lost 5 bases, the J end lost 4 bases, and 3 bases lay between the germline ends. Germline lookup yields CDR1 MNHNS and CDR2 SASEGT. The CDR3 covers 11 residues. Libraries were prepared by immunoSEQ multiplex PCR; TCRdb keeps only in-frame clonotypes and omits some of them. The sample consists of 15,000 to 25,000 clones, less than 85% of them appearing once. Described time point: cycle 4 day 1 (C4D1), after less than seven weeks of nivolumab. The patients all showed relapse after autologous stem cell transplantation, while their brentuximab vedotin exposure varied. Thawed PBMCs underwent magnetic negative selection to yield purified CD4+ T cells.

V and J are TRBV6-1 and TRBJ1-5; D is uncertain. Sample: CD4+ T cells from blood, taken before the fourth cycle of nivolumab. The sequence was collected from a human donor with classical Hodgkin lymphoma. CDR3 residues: CASSSNQPQHF. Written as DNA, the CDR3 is TGTGCCAGCAGTTCGAATCAGCCCCAGCATTTT.